This T cell receptor beta chain was recorded in a study of blood T cell repertoires in COVID-19. Whole-study context: PBMCs, B-cell-depleted T cells, or T cells provided the cDNA or gDNA that made up the material.

The V segment lost 10 bases and the J segment 7 bases; nucleotides outside the gene matches: 14. The CDR3 is made up of 14 amino acids. Germline V CDR1 and CDR2: WNHNN, SYGVQD (reference sequence). Measured with immunoSEQ multiplex PCR; TCRdb has only the in-frame clones, and not every one. Of roughly 380,000 clones listed, 70% to 90% were seen once; the top ten hold 1.3%. The clonotype originates from a man aged 25 to 40 who had recovered from COVID-19. The chain carries TRBV10-1 and TRBJ2-7, with 9 bases that match TRBD1. Material for sequencing was PBMCs or T cells enriched from blood (not recorded which). This CDR3 reads CANNRDRVSKEQYF. Written as DNA, the CDR3 is TGCGCCAACAACCGGGACAGGGTATCGAAAGAGCAGTACTTC.